This TCR beta chain was sequenced in a study of blood T cells in healthy people across ages. For the study at large: About one barcoded beta molecule was captured per two T cells (by template switching).

Through a sample-barcoded 5' primer and a J-beta primer mix, a second PCR was run for roughly 6 to 11 cycles. All cDNA molecules were each tagged by a template-switch adaptor with 12 random nucleotides. TCRdb recomputed calls from the 5' RACE reads with MiXCR, one row per CDR3 protein. The sample includes hundreds of thousands of distinct CDR3 sequences, roughly 21% of them seen just once. Germline V gene lookup returns CDR1 MDHEN and CDR2 SYDVKM. The CDR3 loop spans 15 amino acids. After removal of 4 bases from V and 1 base from J, the junction contained 2 bases not matched to a gene. The receptor was isolated from a man between 65 and 85 years old in good health. Source material: blood. The chain carries TRBV28 and TRBJ1-3, with 9 positions matching TRBD1. The CDR3 reads CASSSGQGSGNTIYF. DNA of the CDR3: TGTGCCAGCAGTTCGGGACAGGGATCTGGAAACACCATATATTTT. The full variable domain, with the rest looked up from reference TRBV28 and TRBJ1-3, is DVKVTQSSRYLVKRTGEKVFLECVQDMDHENMFWYRQDPGLGLRLIYFSYDVKMKEKGDIPEGYSVSREKKERFSLILESASTNQTSMYLCASSSGQGSGNTIYFGEGSWLTVV.